The rows below give T cell receptor beta chains drawn from one sample of a study of cytomegalovirus exposure and HLA in healthy donors. Generated by immunoSEQ multiplex PCR, the TCRdb table keeps only in-frame clones and is missing some. The profile covers 90,000 to 120,000 clones, with approximately 70% appearing a single time and 4.5% to 5% taken by the ten largest. The sequencing sample was made of PBMCs. These receptors were taken from a woman younger than 35 in good health and CMV-seropositive. Each CDR3 is given with its conserved first and last residue. Fields, in order: CDR3 DNA, CDR3 protein, D gene, clone size, J gene, V gene. A D gene is named only where the DNA matches it firmly. Clone size is stated in some rows and not others, as once, few, many or a class when expanded.

DNA: TGTGCCAGCAGTTTACACGACAGGGGTACCAACGAGCAGTACTTC
CDR3: CASSLHDRGTNEQYF
D: TRBD1
size: -
J: TRBJ2-7
V: TRBV27

DNA: TGTGCCAGCAGTGTACTAGCGGGAGGTGGGAATGAGCAGTTCTTC
CDR3: CASSVLAGGGNEQFF
D: TRBD2
size: -
J: TRBJ2-1
V: TRBV6-4

DNA: TGTGCCACCAGCAGCCTGAACGGAGCCTCCTACGAGCAGTACTTC
CDR3: CATSSLNGASYEQYF
D: -
size: -
J: TRBJ2-7
V: TRBV15

DNA: TGTGCCAGCAGCTTGGCCCCAGGGTTCTCTGGAAACACCATATATTTT
CDR3: CASSLAPGFSGNTIYF
D: -
size: -
J: TRBJ1-3
V: TRBV5-4

DNA: TGTGCCAGCAGCTATGGGGACTCCCAAGAGACCCAGTACTTC
CDR3: CASSYGDSQETQYF
D: -
size: -
J: TRBJ2-5
V: TRBV4-2

DNA: TGTGCCAGTAGTATCGACATGGGCCTAATAGGCGCTGAAGCTTTCTTT
CDR3: CASSIDMGLIGAEAFF
D: -
size: few
J: TRBJ1-1
V: TRBV19

DNA: TGTGCCAGCAGTCCTATGGGGACTAGCGGGAGGAGCGAGCAGTACTTC
CDR3: CASSPMGTSGRSEQYF
D: TRBD2
size: -
J: TRBJ2-7
V: TRBV28

DNA: TGTGCCAGCAGCTTGCGCGGGGACTATTACGAGCAGTACTTC
CDR3: CASSLRGDYYEQYF
D: TRBD2
size: -
J: TRBJ2-7
V: TRBV5-6

DNA: TGTGCCAGCAGCTTAGCTTTTGCGAACCGGGAGACCCAGTACTTC
CDR3: CASSLAFANRETQYF
D: -
size: -
J: TRBJ2-5
V: TRBV7-2

DNA: TGTGCCAGCAGGGACAGGCCAAGCGCTGAAGCTTTCTTT
CDR3: CASRDRPSAEAFF
D: TRBD1
size: -
J: TRBJ1-1
V: TRBV25-1

DNA: TGTGCCAGCTCACCACCCTATGGAGCGGGAGGCCCCCACGAGCAGTACTTC
CDR3: CASSPPYGAGGPHEQYF
D: TRBD2
size: -
J: TRBJ2-7
V: TRBV18

DNA: TGTGCCAGTAGTCAAGGGACAGACTACGAGCAGTACTTC
CDR3: CASSQGTDYEQYF
D: TRBD1
size: -
J: TRBJ2-7
V: TRBV19

DNA: TGTGCCAGTAGCCCGGGACTAGCGGGACGCACAGATACGCAGTATTTT
CDR3: CASSPGLAGRTDTQYF
D: TRBD2
size: -
J: TRBJ2-3
V: TRBV19

DNA: TGTGCCTGGCGGGGTCCCACTGAAGCTTTCTTT
CDR3: CAWRGPTEAFF
D: -
size: -
J: TRBJ1-1
V: TRBV30

DNA: TGTGCCAGTAGTATCTATCAGGGCCACTACGAGCAGTACTTC
CDR3: CASSIYQGHYEQYF
D: -
size: -
J: TRBJ2-7
V: TRBV19

DNA: TGTGCCAGCAGCTTATCGGGGGAGGAGACCCAGTACTTC
CDR3: CASSLSGEETQYF
D: -
size: -
J: TRBJ2-5
V: TRBV7-8

DNA: TGTGCCAGCACTCCGGCAGCGGGAGCTGTGCAGTACTTC
CDR3: CASTPAAGAVQYF
D: TRBD2
size: -
J: TRBJ2-7
V: TRBV14

DNA: TGCGCCAGCAGCTTATGGCGGGAGTTCTCCTACGAGCAGTACTTC
CDR3: CASSLWREFSYEQYF
D: TRBD2
size: -
J: TRBJ2-7
V: TRBV5-1

DNA: TGTGCCAGCAGTGAGGAGTTCGCAGGGAACTCAGATGGCTACACCTTC
CDR3: CASSEEFAGNSDGYTF
D: -
size: -
J: TRBJ1-2
V: TRBV6-1

DNA: TGTGCCTGGAGTCTACTCTATGGCTACACCTTC
CDR3: CAWSLLYGYTF
D: -
size: -
J: TRBJ1-2
V: TRBV30

DNA: TGTGCCAGCAGCTTCCCCGGGACAAACAATGAGCAGTTCTTC
CDR3: CASSFPGTNNEQFF
D: -
size: few
J: TRBJ2-1
V: TRBV13

DNA: TGTGCCAGCAGCTTAGAGACAGGTCACGAAAAGTACGAGCAGTACTTC
CDR3: CASSLETGHEKYEQYF
D: -
size: -
J: TRBJ2-7
V: TRBV11-2

DNA: TGTGCCAGCAGTTCTGACAGATATGGCTACACCTTC
CDR3: CASSSDRYGYTF
D: -
size: -
J: TRBJ1-2
V: TRBV28

DNA: TGTGCCATCAGTGAGGAGGGCAATCAGCCCCAGCATTTT
CDR3: CAISEEGNQPQHF
D: -
size: -
J: TRBJ1-5
V: TRBV10-3

DNA: TGTGCCAGCAGTTTTGTGGGACAAATGAACACTGAAGCTTTCTTT
CDR3: CASSFVGQMNTEAFF
D: -
size: -
J: TRBJ1-1
V: TRBV27

DNA: TGTGCCAGCAGTGAAGGGGGCCATGGCTACACCTTC
CDR3: CASSEGGHGYTF
D: -
size: -
J: TRBJ1-2
V: TRBV2

DNA: TGTGCCAGCTCATTTCCCGGGACAGGGGAGTTCTTC
CDR3: CASSFPGTGEFF
D: TRBD1
size: -
J: TRBJ2-1
V: TRBV18

DNA: TGTGCTAGCAGCGCGGACAGATCCCCCTACAATGAGCAGTTCTTC
CDR3: CASSADRSPYNEQFF
D: -
size: -
J: TRBJ2-1
V: TRBV7-7

DNA: TGTGCCAGCAGCCAAGGGAGGAGGACAGATACGCAGTATTTT
CDR3: CASSQGRRTDTQYF
D: -
size: -
J: TRBJ2-3
V: TRBV14

DNA: TGCGCCAGCAGCTACACTAGCGGGAGAGTCTACGAGCAGTACTTC
CDR3: CASSYTSGRVYEQYF
D: TRBD2
size: -
J: TRBJ2-7
V: TRBV5-1

DNA: TGTGCCAGCAGTGACACAGGGGGCGTGAGGAAAGCTTTCTTT
CDR3: CASSDTGGVRKAFF
D: TRBD1
size: -
J: TRBJ1-1
V: TRBV6-1

DNA: TGTGCCAGTAGTATAGATACAGGGACGGTCCTCGGACTGTTTTTT
CDR3: CASSIDTGTVLGLFF
D: -
size: -
J: TRBJ1-4
V: TRBV19

DNA: TGTGCCAGCAGACCCCCAGGGGATCAGCCCCAGCATTTT
CDR3: CASRPPGDQPQHF
D: -
size: -
J: TRBJ1-5
V: TRBV28

DNA: TGTGCCAGCCGGAATGAGGCCGGCGAGCAGTACTTC
CDR3: CASRNEAGEQYF
D: -
size: few
J: TRBJ2-7
V: TRBV27

DNA: TGTGCCAGCAGCGGTTCTAGCTACGAGCAGTACTTC
CDR3: CASSGSSYEQYF
D: -
size: once
J: TRBJ2-7
V: TRBV9

DNA: TGTGCCAGCAGCACGACAGGCCCAGGGACTGAAGCTTTCTTT
CDR3: CASSTTGPGTEAFF
D: -
size: -
J: TRBJ1-1
V: TRBV5-4

DNA: TGTGCCAACGGGTCACCCTACGAGCAGTACTTC
CDR3: CANGSPYEQYF
D: -
size: few
J: TRBJ2-7
V: TRBV6-1

DNA: TGTGCCAGCAGTGAACTAGCGGGAACGACCGGGGAGCTGTTTTTT
CDR3: CASSELAGTTGELFF
D: TRBD2
size: few
J: TRBJ2-2
V: TRBV6-4

DNA: TGCAGCGTCGATGGACTAGCGGGAGGGGTGGGCACAGATACGCAGTATTTT
CDR3: CSVDGLAGGVGTDTQYF
D: TRBD2
size: -
J: TRBJ2-3
V: TRBV29-1

DNA: TGTGCCAGCAGTGACTTTGCGGGACGTCCCAATGAGCAGTTCTTC
CDR3: CASSDFAGRPNEQFF
D: -
size: few
J: TRBJ2-1
V: TRBV6-4

DNA: TGTGCCAGCAGCTTAGGTTCGGGACAGGGTCAAGAGACCCAGTACTTC
CDR3: CASSLGSGQGQETQYF
D: TRBD1
size: -
J: TRBJ2-5
V: TRBV7-2

DNA: TGTGCCAGCAGTCCCCGGACTAGCGGCCACAATGAGCAGTTCTTC
CDR3: CASSPRTSGHNEQFF
D: TRBD2
size: few
J: TRBJ2-1
V: TRBV2

DNA: TGTGCAAGTCGCTCCGAGGGCTCTCTGAACACTGAAGCTTTCTTT
CDR3: CASRSEGSLNTEAFF
D: -
size: -
J: TRBJ1-1
V: TRBV12-2

DNA: TGCAGTGCTAGACGGGAGTACGAGCAGTACTTC
CDR3: CSARREYEQYF
D: -
size: once
J: TRBJ2-7
V: TRBV20-1

DNA: TGTGCCAGCAGCAATACGATAGCGGGAGACTACGAGCAGTACTTC
CDR3: CASSNTIAGDYEQYF
D: -
size: few
J: TRBJ2-7
V: TRBV21-1

DNA: TGTGCCAGCAGCTCCTGGACAGGGGGCCTGGAGACCCAGTACTTC
CDR3: CASSSWTGGLETQYF
D: TRBD1
size: -
J: TRBJ2-5
V: TRBV5-6

DNA: TGTGCCAGCAGTTACTCGACTGTTAGCTCTGGAAACACCATATATTTT
CDR3: CASSYSTVSSGNTIYF
D: -
size: -
J: TRBJ1-3
V: TRBV6-5